This T cell receptor beta chain was sequenced for a study of blood T cell repertoires in COVID-19. Profiling relied on immunoSEQ multiplex PCR, and the TCRdb table lists in-frame clones only, not all of them. The sample shows 150,000 or so clones, 75% to 90% of them seen only once. Sequencing input: peripheral blood. The receptor comes from a woman aged 40 to 50 with acute or convalescent COVID-19.

CDR3 DNA: TGCGCCAGCAGCCAAGATAACGGGATACGGGGCTACACCTTC. It translates to CASSQDNGIRGYTF. The rearrangement joins TRBV4-1 to TRBJ1-2; D remains ambiguous. This CDR3 is built from 14 residues. Trimming stripped 0 bases from V and 8 bases from J, with 13 bases between. Germline lookup yields CDR1 MGHRA and CDR2 YSYEKL.